These T cell receptor beta chains were read from a single sample in a study of cytomegalovirus exposure and HLA in healthy donors. The protocol was immunoSEQ multiplex PCR, while the TCRdb copy is restricted to in-frame clones and leaves out a portion. The sample lists 150,000 to 200,000 clones, 85% seen once, with 15% to 20% in the top ten. The sequencing sample was made of PBMCs. The receptors were sampled from a man younger than 35 in good health and CMV-seropositive. Both conserved end residues are trimmed from each CDR3. Each record gives: CDR3 length, D gene, V gene, J gene, CDR3 protein. A D gene is named only where the DNA matches it firmly.

13,-,TRBV6-5,TRBJ1-2,ASSYSSFGGGGYT
12,-,TRBV5-1,TRBJ2-3,ASSLAGEGDTQY
16,TRBD1,TRBV28,TRBJ1-5,ASRVYSGAGGRNQPQH
14,TRBD1,TRBV19,TRBJ1-2,ASSPAHAGTGFGYT
13,TRBD1,TRBV28,TRBJ1-1,ASLTGGIANTEAF
12,TRBD2,TRBV9,TRBJ2-7,ASTPGLAPYEQY
11,-,TRBV19,TRBJ2-1,ASSIEGYNEQF
12,-,TRBV28,TRBJ1-2,ASSPRQDRYGYT
14,-,TRBV6-6,TRBJ2-6,ASSYGRGSGANVLT
11,TRBD1,TRBV29-1,TRBJ1-1,SVGGQGGTEAF
14,TRBD1,TRBV6-5,TRBJ1-4,ASSYSKGAPNEKLF
12,-,TRBV5-5,TRBJ2-3,ASSPGPFTDTQY
13,-,TRBV7-2,TRBJ2-2,ASSFTQINTGELF
11,-,TRBV11-3,TRBJ2-5,ASSSGAKETQY
14,TRBD1,TRBV2,TRBJ2-1,ASVGTGRSSYNEQF
12,-,TRBV19,TRBJ1-2,ASSLDRGALGYT
12,-,TRBV29-1,TRBJ1-1,SVRAQSSNTEAF
11,-,TRBV18,TRBJ1-4,ASSRAVNEKLF
12,TRBD1,TRBV5-1,TRBJ2-7,ASSVDTGVREQY
11,-,TRBV28,TRBJ1-2,ASYARGTGGYT
10,TRBD2,TRBV6-1,TRBJ2-7,ASSGGTSERY
11,TRBD1,TRBV7-9,TRBJ1-2,ASSQGTGYGYT
15,TRBD1,TRBV10-3,TRBJ1-2,AISEGTGGAVNYGYT
12,TRBD2,TRBV29-1,TRBJ2-1,SVKAGASYNEQF
12,-,TRBV19,TRBJ2-7,ASSTGTFSYEQY
9,TRBD1,TRBV20-1,TRBJ2-7,SVGQTYEQY
16,TRBD1,TRBV28,TRBJ1-5,ASSWVDRGLLSNQPQH
13,-,TRBV23-1,TRBJ1-6,ASSPLGVPNSPLH
12,TRBD1,TRBV27,TRBJ1-2,ASSQGAQGYGYT
12,-,TRBV28,TRBJ1-2,ASSLVAGNYGYT
15,TRBD1,TRBV4-1,TRBJ2-2,ASSAGGTGVYTGELF
11,-,TRBV28,TRBJ2-3,ASGGGSTDTQY
14,TRBD1,TRBV7-8,TRBJ1-1,ASSLPIWGDRPKAF
11,-,TRBV9,TRBJ1-1,ASSSREDTEAF
11,-,TRBV5-1,TRBJ2-3,ASSLSGTDTQY
12,TRBD1,TRBV27,TRBJ1-5,ASSLGTGFGPQH
13,-,TRBV5-4,TRBJ1-2,ASSLGTEANYGYT
13,-,TRBV28,TRBJ1-2,ASSLLQTGTYGYT
12,TRBD2,TRBV7-9,TRBJ2-1,ASSLERGGHEQF
11,-,TRBV6-5,TRBJ1-2,ASSYSWEDGYT
15,-,TRBV19,TRBJ2-7,ASSGQHQQGSTYEQY
12,TRBD1,TRBV28,TRBJ2-7,ASRTGVAVSEQY
11,TRBD2,TRBV27,TRBJ2-1,ASSPGLAHEQF
12,TRBD2,TRBV27,TRBJ2-1,ATSREGASNEQF
14,-,TRBV27,TRBJ1-1,ASSPRPGGFGLQAF
13,TRBD1,TRBV6-5,TRBJ2-7,ASSYSRQGTYEQY
11,-,TRBV30,TRBJ1-1,AWATGTYTEAF
13,TRBD1,TRBV7-9,TRBJ2-7,ASSSTTGVPYEQY
12,-,TRBV28,TRBJ1-5,ASSPPGGRQPQH
10,TRBD1,TRBV6-1,TRBJ1-2,ASSGTGVSYT
11,-,TRBV28,TRBJ1-5,ASRAPRNQPQH
16,-,TRBV11-3,TRBJ2-2,ASSLSMWNRSFTGELF
9,-,TRBV30,TRBJ1-2,AWSVGGGYT